This is a list of T cell receptor beta chains from one sample in a study of T-cell memory formation after mild COVID-19. MiXCR was run by TCRdb on the 5' RACE reads, yielding one entry per CDR3 protein. The table has fewer than 250,000 distinct CDR3 sequences, around 19% seen once. The specimen was PBMCs or a T cell subset sorted from them (not recorded which). Source of these receptors: an adult woman who had mild COVID-19 (a few samples of this study predate the infection). Cell type and time point are not known. The CDR3 runs from the conserved cysteine through the conserved F or W. The order of the fields is V gene, clone size, J gene, D gene, CDR3 DNA, CDR3 protein. A D gene is named only where the DNA matches it firmly. Size values are once, few and many counts, or a class for expanded clones, and some rows have none.

TRBV6-2/TRBV6-3	.	TRBJ2-7	.	TGTGCCATCACCACAGGGTACGAGCAGTACTTC	CAITTGYEQYF
TRBV24-1	few	TRBJ2-2	.	TGTGCCACCAGTGGGCGAGGGTTTAAGGCCGGGGAGCTGTTTTTT	CATSGRGFKAGELFF
TRBV11-2	few	TRBJ2-1	.	TGTGCCAGCAGCTTAGCAGCTGGAACCCTCTACAATGAGCAGTTCTTC	CASSLAAGTLYNEQFF
TRBV4-1	few	TRBJ2-1	TRBD2	TGCGCCAGCAGCCAAGAACCGGGACTAGCGCAGTTCTTC	CASSQEPGLAQFF
TRBV7-3	many	TRBJ2-2	.	TGTGCCAGCAGCTGGGGGCAGGGCACCGGGGAGCTGTTTTTT	CASSWGQGTGELFF
TRBV7-9	few	TRBJ1-1	.	TGTGCCAGCAGCTTATTGGGGCAGGCTTTCTTT	CASSLLGQAFF
TRBV4-1	.	TRBJ2-1	.	TGCGCCAGCAGCCAAGATCACCTGGGGTGGGATGAGCAGTTCTTC	CASSQDHLGWDEQFF
TRBV20-1	.	TRBJ1-2	.	TGCAGTGCTAGTTCCGGGGTGGATGGCTACACCTTC	CSASSGVDGYTF
TRBV12-3/TRBV12-4	few	TRBJ1-1	.	TGTGCCAGCAGTTTTTTGAGGGCCCAGGCCGCTTTCTTT	CASSFLRAQAAFF
TRBV10-3	.	TRBJ1-2	.	TGTGCCATCAGAGAGGGATTCTCCTATGGCTACACCTTC	CAIREGFSYGYTF
TRBV18	few	TRBJ2-5	.	TGTGCCAGCTCACCCCGGGACACTGGCCAGCAGCCTTGGGAGACCCAGTACTTC	CASSPRDTGQQPWETQYF
TRBV4-1	few	TRBJ2-1	TRBD1	TGCGCCAGCAGCCAAGAGACAGGGGGTTACTACAATGAGCAGTTCTTC	CASSQETGGYYNEQFF
TRBV5-1	.	TRBJ2-5	.	TGCGCCAGCAGCTTGGTACCGGGCCAAGAGACCCAGTACTTC	CASSLVPGQETQYF
TRBV5-6	.	TRBJ2-1	.	TGTGCCAGCAGCCGGACACGCGATGAGCAGTTCTTC	CASSRTRDEQFF
TRBV29-1	many	TRBJ2-5	TRBD2	TGCAGCGTTGGATCGTACGGGGGGGAGACCCAGTACTTC	CSVGSYGGETQYF
TRBV11-2	.	TRBJ1-4	.	TGTGCCAGCAGCCCACAGACAGGACGACCAAATGAAAAACTGTTTTTT	CASSPQTGRPNEKLFF
TRBV7-2	few	TRBJ2-1	.	TGTGCCAGCAGCTCCTCCGGGACTCTATACAATGAGCAGTTCTTC	CASSSSGTLYNEQFF
TRBV6-2/TRBV6-3	few	TRBJ2-1	.	TGTGCCAGCAGTTACGCCATAAATGAGCAGTTCTTC	CASSYAINEQFF
TRBV19	.	TRBJ2-2	.	TGTGCCAGTAGTATTCGGCCAACCGGGGAGCTGTTTTTT	CASSIRPTGELFF